This TCR beta chain was captured in a study of T cell responses to AZD1222 COVID-19 vaccine. Study-level results: Only a handful of people who got AZD1222 tested seropositive at baseline. Repertoire sampling occurred only after the peak T cell response. Of spike-specific TCRs, nearly half reportedly target regions left unmutated in variants.

The CDR3 extends over 12 amino acids. V gave up 1 base and J gave up 5 bases, with 7 bases separating them. CDR1 SGHKS and CDR2 YYEKEE come from the germline V gene (reference sequence). Of note for this clone: Its matching antigen is unknown.

Assay used: immunoSEQ multiplex PCR; TCRdb lists only in-frame clones, some missing. The data show about 28,000 clones, just under 80% seen once. This TCR was sampled from an adult in good health. The chain couples TRBV5-5 to TRBJ2-7, with D unresolved. Sequencing was performed on peripheral blood, taken on day 0 of AZD1222 vaccination. In DNA form, the CDR3 reads TGTGCCAGCAGCTTGCCAACCGACGAGCAGTACTTC. Translating it yields CASSLPTDEQYF.